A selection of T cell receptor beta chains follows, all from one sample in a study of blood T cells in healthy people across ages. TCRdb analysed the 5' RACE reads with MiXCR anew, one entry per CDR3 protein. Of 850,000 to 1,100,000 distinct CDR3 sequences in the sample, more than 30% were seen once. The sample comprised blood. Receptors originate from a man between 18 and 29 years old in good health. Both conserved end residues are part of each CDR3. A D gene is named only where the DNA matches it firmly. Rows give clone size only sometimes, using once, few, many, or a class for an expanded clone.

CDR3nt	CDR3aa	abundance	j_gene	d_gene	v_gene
TGTGCCAGCTCAACGCTACGTAGCGGGGGAGGAGATACGCAGTATTTT	CASSTLRSGGGDTQYF	-	TRBJ2-3	TRBD2	TRBV18
TGCGCCAGCAGCTTGGGAAGTCAGCTCTACAAGGAGCAGTTCTTC	CASSLGSQLYKEQFF	-	TRBJ2-1	-	TRBV5-1
TGTGCCAGCACCGGAGAGCGGGCAGGGAATGAGCAGTTCTTC	CASTGERAGNEQFF	-	TRBJ2-1	-	TRBV9
TGTGCCAGCAGCCTAGGGCGGGGACAGGGGTCAGATACGCAGTATTTT	CASSLGRGQGSDTQYF	-	TRBJ2-3	TRBD1	TRBV7-9
TGTGCCAGCAGTGCACCCGGGACAGGAGCTTTCTTT	CASSAPGTGAFF	few	TRBJ1-1	TRBD1	TRBV27
TGTGCCAGCAACCTGGGGCAGAGGTATGGCTACACCTTC	CASNLGQRYGYTF	-	TRBJ1-2	-	TRBV7-2
TGTGCCAGCAGTTTAAGGACAGGGAAGGGAAATGAGCAGTACTTC	CASSLRTGKGNEQYF	once	TRBJ2-7	TRBD1	TRBV28
TGTGCCAGCAGTGACAGGGGAGTTGAAGCTTTCTTT	CASSDRGVEAFF	few	TRBJ1-1	-	TRBV2
TGTGCCACCAGCAGAGATAGGGAGGACGGAGCCAAAAACATTCAGTACTTC	CATSRDREDGAKNIQYF	-	TRBJ2-4	-	TRBV15
TGTGCCAGCAGTGATCCGGGACTAGCGTTGGTAGATACGCAGTATTTT	CASSDPGLALVDTQYF	-	TRBJ2-3	TRBD2	TRBV5-4